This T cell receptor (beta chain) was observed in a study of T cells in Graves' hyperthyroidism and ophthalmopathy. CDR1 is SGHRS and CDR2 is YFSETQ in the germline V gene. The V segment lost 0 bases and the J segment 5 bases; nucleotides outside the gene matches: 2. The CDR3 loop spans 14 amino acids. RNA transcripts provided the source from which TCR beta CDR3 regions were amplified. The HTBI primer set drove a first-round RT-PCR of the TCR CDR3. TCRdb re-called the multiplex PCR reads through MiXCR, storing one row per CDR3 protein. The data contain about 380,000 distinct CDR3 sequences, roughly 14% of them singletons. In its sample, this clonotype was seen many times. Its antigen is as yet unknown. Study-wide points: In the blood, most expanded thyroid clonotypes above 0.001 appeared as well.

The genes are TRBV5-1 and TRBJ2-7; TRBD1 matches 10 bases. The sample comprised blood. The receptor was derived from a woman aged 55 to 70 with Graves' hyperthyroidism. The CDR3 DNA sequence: TGCGCCAGCAGCTTGGCGACAGGGGGCGACGAGCAGTACTTC. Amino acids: CASSLATGGDEQYF.